A selection of T cell receptor beta chains follows, all from one sample in a study of blood T cell repertoires in COVID-19. The assay was immunoSEQ multiplex PCR, and TCRdb's table has in-frame clones only and misses some. The sample contains roughly 230,000 clones, 82% of which appear only once. Sample: peripheral blood. These receptors were obtained from a woman aged 80 or over with acute or convalescent COVID-19. Each CDR3 is given with its conserved first and last residue. Fields, in order: D gene, clone size, V gene, J gene, CDR3 protein, CDR3 DNA. A D gene is named only where the DNA matches it firmly. The size of a clone is reported for some rows only, either as once, few or many, or as a class for expanded clones.

>TRBD1|.|TRBV5-1|TRBJ2-1
CASSLEQGVPYNEQFF
TGCGCCAGCAGCTTGGAACAGGGGGTCCCCTACAATGAGCAGTTCTTC
>.|.|TRBV3-1/TRBV3-2|TRBJ1-1
CASSPFGGDTEAFF
TGTGCCAGCAGCCCCTTCGGGGGTGATACTGAAGCTTTCTTT
>.|.|TRBV3-1/TRBV3-2|TRBJ1-2
CASSPPGSYGYTF
TGTGCCAGCAGCCCACCGGGGAGCTATGGCTACACCTTC
>.|few|TRBV7-8|TRBJ2-7
CASSLVQATYEQYF
TGTGCCAGCAGCTTAGTGCAGGCGACCTACGAGCAGTACTTC
>.|.|TRBV7-9|TRBJ2-6
CASSRTRGGANVLTF
TGTGCCAGCAGCCGGACACGCGGTGGGGCCAACGTCCTGACTTTC
>.|.|TRBV28|TRBJ1-4
CASSVRQGNRGEKLFF
TGTGCCAGCAGTGTTCGCCAGGGGAATAGAGGGGAAAAACTGTTTTTT
>.|.|TRBV9|TRBJ2-1
CASSARELWNEQFF
TGTGCCAGCAGCGCGAGGGAGCTGTGGAATGAGCAGTTCTTC
>TRBD1|.|TRBV29-1|TRBJ1-6
CSVGQGPSSYNSPLHF
TGCAGCGTGGGACAGGGCCCGAGCTCCTATAATTCACCCCTCCACTTT
>.|.|TRBV6-5|TRBJ2-7
CASRIWAGGIYEQYF
TGTGCCAGCAGGATATGGGCGGGCGGGATCTACGAGCAGTACTTC
>.|.|TRBV12-3/TRBV12-4|TRBJ1-5
CASSLVRDQPQHF
TGTGCCAGCAGTTTAGTCCGCGATCAGCCCCAGCATTTT
>.|.|TRBV5-4|TRBJ1-5
CASSLQGGQPQHF
TGTGCCAGCAGCTTACAGGGCGGTCAGCCCCAGCATTTT
>.|.|TRBV2|TRBJ1-6
CASSRGERSNSPLHF
TGTGCCAGCAGTCGAGGCGAGAGGTCTAATTCACCCCTCCACTTT
>.|.|TRBV5-1|TRBJ1-2
CASSYKEPNYGYTF
TGCGCCAGCAGCTACAAGGAGCCTAACTATGGCTACACCTTC
>.|.|TRBV6-2/TRBV6-3|TRBJ1-5
CASSPWAGARNQPQHF
TGTGCCAGCAGCCCTTGGGCAGGGGCGCGCAATCAGCCCCAGCATTTT
>.|.|TRBV19|TRBJ1-2
CASMDTTYGYTF
TGTGCCAGCATGGACACGACTTATGGCTACACCTTC
>.|many|TRBV3-1/TRBV3-2|TRBJ1-1
CASSQRGGTEAFF
TGTGCCAGCAGCCAAAGGGGGGGCACTGAAGCTTTCTTT
>.|.|TRBV6-5|TRBJ2-2
CASSYPGGELFF
TGTGCCAGCAGTTACCCCGGGGGGGAGCTGTTTTTT
>.|.|TRBV19|TRBJ2-3
CASSLGWTGTDTQYF
TGTGCCAGTAGTCTAGGCTGGACAGGCACAGATACGCAGTATTTT
>TRBD1|.|TRBV9|TRBJ2-3
CASSVDGTGRGVDTQYF
TGTGCCAGCAGCGTAGACGGGACAGGCCGAGGGGTAGATACGCAGTATTTT
>.|once|TRBV6-5|TRBJ1-1
CASTSLGVSTEAFF
TGTGCCAGCACCTCCTTAGGGGTGAGCACTGAAGCTTTCTTT
>TRBD1|.|TRBV30|TRBJ1-6
CAWTLTHQQGAVSPLHF
TGTGCCTGGACCCTGACTCACCAGCAGGGGGCGGTTTCACCCCTCCACTTT